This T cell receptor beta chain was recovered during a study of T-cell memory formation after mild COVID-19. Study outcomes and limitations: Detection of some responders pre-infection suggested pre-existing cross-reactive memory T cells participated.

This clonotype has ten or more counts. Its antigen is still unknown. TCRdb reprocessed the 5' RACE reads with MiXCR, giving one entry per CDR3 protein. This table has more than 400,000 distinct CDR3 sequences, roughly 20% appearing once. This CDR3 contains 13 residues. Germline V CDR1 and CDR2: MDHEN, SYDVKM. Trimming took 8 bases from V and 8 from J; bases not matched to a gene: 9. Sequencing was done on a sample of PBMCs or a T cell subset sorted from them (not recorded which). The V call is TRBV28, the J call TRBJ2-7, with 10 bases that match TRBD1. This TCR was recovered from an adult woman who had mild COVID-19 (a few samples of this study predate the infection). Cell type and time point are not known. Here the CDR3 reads CASGQGGDWKQYF. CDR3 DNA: TGTGCCAGCGGACAGGGGGGCGACTGGAAGCAGTACTTC.